The 4 T cell receptor beta chains below were found in one sample sequenced in a study of naive and memory T cell subsets. The beta constant-region primer was an equimolar mix of two oligonucleotides covering TRBC1 and TRBC2. TCRdb ran MiXCR on the UMI-ligation and nested PCR reads and lists one entry per CDR3 protein. The sample consists of over 75,000 distinct CDR3 sequences, about an eighth of them appearing once. The sample was central memory CD4+ T cells from blood. The receptors derive from a human donor in good health.

The CDR3 loop is CASSLGTGMIYGYTF. In nucleotides, the CDR3 is TGTGCCAGCAGCTTGGGGACAGGCATGATCTATGGCTACACCTTC. The J gene is TRBJ1-2, the V gene TRBV5-6, with 7 bases that match TRBD1. The junction had 6 bases not matched to a gene; V was cut back by 0 bases and J by 4 bases. Looked up from germline, CDR1 is SGHDT and CDR2 is YYEEEE. CDR3 length: 15 residues.

This clonotype showed up many times. The CDR3 sequence is CSALRGGNTEAFF. CDR3 DNA sequence: TGCAGTGCTTTACGGGGGGGGAACACTGAAGCTTTCTTT. V gene TRBV20-1 combines with J gene TRBJ1-1; TRBD1 might be the D (5 bases). V lost 5 bases to trimming and J lost 1 base, with 11 bases between them. The CDR3 totals 13 residues. The germline V gene encodes CDR1 DFQATT and CDR2 SNEGSKA (reference sequence).

A few counts support this clonotype. V and J are TRBV25-1 and TRBJ2-3; no firm D call. V lost 2 bases to trimming and J lost 4 bases, with 10 bases between them. From germline, CDR1 is MGHDK and CDR2 SYGVNS. The CDR3 consists of 14 residues. CDR3 in amino acids: CASSEELVSDTQYF. Written as DNA, the CDR3 is TGTGCCAGCAGTGAAGAGTTGGTATCAGATACGCAGTATTTT.

This clonotype was seen a few times. The chain has TRBV11-1 and TRBJ2-7, with a possible D match to TRBD1 (6 bases). Germline CDR1 is SGHAT and CDR2 is FQDESV (reference sequence). V lost 4 bases, J lost 4 bases, and 11 bases lay in between. The CDR3 is 13 amino acids. CDR3 in DNA: TGTGCCAGCAGCTCGGGCAGGGGTTACGAGCAGTACTTC. Protein sequence: CASSSGRGYEQYF.